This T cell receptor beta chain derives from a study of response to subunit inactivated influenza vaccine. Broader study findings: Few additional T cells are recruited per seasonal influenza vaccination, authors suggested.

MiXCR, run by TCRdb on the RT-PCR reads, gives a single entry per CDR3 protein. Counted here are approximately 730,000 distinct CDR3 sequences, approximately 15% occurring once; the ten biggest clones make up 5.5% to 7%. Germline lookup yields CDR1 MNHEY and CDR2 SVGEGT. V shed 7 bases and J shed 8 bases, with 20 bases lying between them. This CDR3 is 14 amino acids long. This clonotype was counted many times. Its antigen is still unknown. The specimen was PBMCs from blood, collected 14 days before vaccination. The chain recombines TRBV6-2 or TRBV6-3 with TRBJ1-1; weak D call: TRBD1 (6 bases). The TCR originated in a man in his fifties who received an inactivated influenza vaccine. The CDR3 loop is CASTFASGGEEAFF. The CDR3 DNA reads TGTGCCAGCACTTTTGCCTCCGGGGGCGAGGAAGCTTTCTTT.